The 20 T cell receptor beta chains presented below share a single source sample, sequenced in a study of vaccination effects on CD4 cells after COVID-19. The repertoire was sequenced with immunoSEQ multiplex PCR; TCRdb's copy has only in-frame clones and lacks some. This table has roughly 61,000 clones, approximately 80% appearing once. Their antigen targets remain unknown. After expansion with viral peptide pools in the ViraFEST assay, antigen-specific CD4+ T cells were sequenced. Subsequent to roughly 9 days of culture, CD4+ T cells were isolated. The specimen was CD4+ T cells from PBMCs cultured with HCoV-229E spike peptides, collected before COVID-19 vaccination. The source of these receptors is a human donor who received a COVID-19 vaccine.

The chain employs TRBV7-8 and TRBJ2-1, with D perhaps matching TRBD1 or TRBD2 (5 bases each). V was shortened by 3 bases and J by 3 bases, with 9 bases between the two germline ends. In germline, CDR1 is SGHVS, CDR2 FQNEAQ. The CDR3 has 14 amino acids. This CDR3 reads CASSLGPFYNEQFF. Here the CDR3 DNA reads TGTGCCAGCAGCTTGGGACCCTTCTACAATGAGCAGTTCTTC.

The J gene is TRBJ2-3, the V gene TRBV7-3; D is perhaps TRBD2 (5 bases). The CDR3 spans 15 residues. Trimming cost V 0 bases and J 6 bases, with 13 bases left between them. Germline assignment: CDR1 SGHTA and CDR2 FQGTGA. In nucleotides, the CDR3 is TGTGCCAGCAGCTTAACCGGGGAACAGTCGGATACGCAGTATTTT. Amino acid sequence: CASSLTGEQSDTQYF.

This clone occurred once. The chain couples TRBV11-3 to TRBJ2-1; 7 bases map to TRBD2. CDR3 length: 15 residues. The V segment lost 2 bases and the J segment 0 bases; nucleotides outside the gene matches: 1. Germline CDR1 SGHNT, CDR2 YENEEA. The DNA for the CDR3 is TGTGCCAGCAGCTTAAAGCGGGGCTCCTACAATGAGCAGTTCTTC. Translated: CASSLKRGSYNEQFF.

This clone was recorded once. The V gene is TRBV5-1, the J gene TRBJ2-1, with D perhaps TRBD2 (6 bases). V lost 5 bases and J 4 bases, leaving 16 bases between the germline ends. The CDR3 totals 15 residues. Germline CDR1 SGHRS, CDR2 YFSETQ. CDR3 bases: TGCGCCAGCAGAGGTCGGGGGATGGCTTACAATGAGCAGTTCTTC. Its protein is CASRGRGMAYNEQFF.

This sequence joins TRBV5-4 and TRBJ2-3, with 12 bases matching TRBD2. The V gene end was trimmed by 4 bases and the J gene end by 6 bases; junction bases not matched to a gene: 18. Looked up from germline, CDR1 is SGHNT and CDR2 is YYREEE (reference sequence). The CDR3 consists of 19 residues. CDR3 bases: TGTGCCAGCAGCAAAACCCGCGGCGGGCTAGCGGGGGGGTGGGATACGCAGTATTTT. It codes for CASSKTRGGLAGGWDTQYF.

The V gene is TRBV24-1, the J gene TRBJ2-5; D is ambiguous. Deletions cut 4 bases from V and 6 bases from J, with 14 bases between. The length of the CDR3 is 14 residues. The germline V gene has CDR1 KGHDR and CDR2 SFDVKD. The CDR3 protein is CATSDSLRAQTQYF. The CDR3, as DNA: TGTGCCACCAGTGACTCTTTACGGGCCCAGACCCAGTACTTC.

The chain is built from TRBV25-1 and TRBJ1-2; 9 bases fit TRBD1. CDR1 MGHDK and CDR2 SYGVNS come from the germline V gene. CDR3 length: 14 residues. The trim removed 6 bases at V and 8 bases at J, leaving 10 bases unmatched. CDR3: CASSRTGVSLGYTF. The DNA for the CDR3 is TGTGCCAGCAGCCGGACAGGGGTTTCGCTCGGCTACACCTTC.

The count of this clone is one. The CDR3 reads CASSLSLGTEKLFF. The CDR3 region has the DNA TGTGCCAGCAGCTTATCCTTGGGAACTGAAAAACTGTTTTTT. The rearrangement joins TRBV7-2 to TRBJ1-4, with unresolved D. Trimming took 2 bases from V and 7 from J, leaving 11 bases between them. Per the germline V gene, CDR1 is SGHTA and CDR2 is FQGNSA. There are 14 residues in the CDR3.

The chain combines TRBV6-2 or TRBV6-3 with TRBJ2-7; D possibly matches TRBD1 or TRBD2 (6 bases each). The CDR3 has 13 residues. Germline CDR1 and CDR2: MNHEY and SVGEGT. The V gene lost 4 bases and the J gene lost 7 bases, with 14 bases spanning the gap. The CDR3 nucleotides read TGTGCCAGCAGTTCACCGGGGGCGGGGGAGCAGTACGTC. It encodes CASSSPGAGEQYV.

A single count supports this clone. The chain is built from TRBV29-1 and TRBJ1-1; D gene uncertain. V was pared by 4 bases and J by 8 bases, with 17 bases between. CDR1 is SQVTM, CDR2 ANQGSEA, per germline. The CDR3 runs to 13 residues. This CDR3 reads CSVGLMETGEAFF. The CDR3 DNA reads as TGCAGCGTTGGACTGATGGAAACGGGCGAAGCTTTCTTT.

This clone has just a few counts. The rearrangement joins TRBV6-5 to TRBJ1-4, with 7 bases fitting TRBD1. Looked up from germline, CDR1 is MNHEY and CDR2 is SVGAGI. The CDR3 is 15 residues long. The ends lost 4 bases at V and 8 bases at J; junction bases unmatched: 10. The CDR3 here is CASSSKTGSGEKLFF. The CDR3 region has the DNA TGTGCCAGCAGTTCAAAGACAGGGTCGGGCGAAAAACTGTTTTTT.

This clone turned up a few times. This chain joins TRBV6-4 and TRBJ2-1; D is ambiguous. V was trimmed by 5 bases and J by 0 bases, leaving 11 bases between them. The length of the CDR3 is 15 residues. Germline lookup yields CDR1 MRHNA and CDR2 SNTAGT. CDR3 bases: TGTGCCAGCAGTCCCCACAGTAGCTCCTACAATGAGCAGTTCTTC. Translation: CASSPHSSSYNEQFF.

The chain recombines TRBV10-3 with TRBJ2-3, with 8 bases aligning to TRBD1. This CDR3 comprises 16 residues. The germline CDR1 and CDR2 sequences are ENHRY and SYGVKD. The trim removed 3 bases at V and 4 bases at J, leaving 9 bases unmatched. CDR3 sequence: CAISDHGGQGPDTQYF. CDR3 nucleotides: TGTGCCATCAGTGATCACGGTGGACAGGGACCAGATACGCAGTATTTT.

This rearrangement joins TRBV4-1 to TRBJ1-2, with D maybe TRBD1 (6 bases). V lost 0 bases and J lost 4, with 12 bases in between. CDR1 and CDR2 from the germline V gene are MGHRA and YSYEKL. This CDR3 comprises 15 residues. The CDR3 DNA reads as TGCGCCAGCAGCCAAGATTCCACAGGGCGCTATGGCTACACCTTC. Translating it yields CASSQDSTGRYGYTF.

J is TRBJ1-3 and V is TRBV27, with D unclear. Germline loops: CDR1 MNHEY, CDR2 SMNVEV (reference sequence). CDR3 length: 17 residues. The V end was cut by 5 bases, the J end by 0 bases, with 17 bases between. This chain's CDR3 is CASSPRASVVSGNTIYF. CDR3 sequence (DNA): TGTGCCAGCAGTCCCCGAGCCTCTGTCGTCTCTGGAAACACCATATATTTT.

V usage is TRBV5-4 and J usage is TRBJ2-1, with D possibly called TRBD1 or TRBD2 (6 bases each). The CDR3 is made up of 17 amino acids. Germline-derived CDR1 and CDR2 are SGHNT and YYREEE (reference sequence). V dropped 2 bases and J dropped 0 bases, with 15 bases sitting between them. The CDR3 spells CASSFGGTTSSYNEQFF. CDR3 DNA: TGTGCCAGCAGCTTCGGGGGCACCACCAGCTCCTACAATGAGCAGTTCTTC.

J is TRBJ2-2 and V is TRBV6-6; 7 nucleotides match TRBD1. Germline V gene lookup returns CDR1 MNHNY and CDR2 SVGAGI (reference sequence). This CDR3 has 16 residues. With V trimmed by 6 bases and J by 4 bases, 11 bases remained unmatched. CDR3 protein: CASSVDRVTVTGELFF. The CDR3 DNA reads as TGTGCCAGCAGCGTAGACAGGGTGACGGTCACCGGGGAGCTGTTTTTT.

This chain connects TRBV7-9 to TRBJ2-5; either TRBD1 or TRBD2 may supply D (5 bases each). CDR1 and CDR2 (germline): SEHNR, FQNEAQ (reference sequence). The V end was cut by 6 bases, the J end by 5 bases, with 13 bases between. This CDR3 has 13 residues. For the CDR3, the DNA is TGTGCCAGCAGGTCCGCAGGGAGCGAGACCCAGTACTTC. Its protein product is CASRSAGSETQYF.

V usage is TRBV18 and J usage is TRBJ2-2, with 9 bases aligning to TRBD1. Germline V lookup: CDR1 KGHSH, CDR2 LQKENI. This CDR3 spans 16 amino acids. The V gene end was trimmed by 5 bases and the J gene end by 8 bases; junction bases not matched to a gene: 12. CDR3 region: CASSYATQGASGELFF. The CDR3 DNA reads TGTGCCAGCTCATACGCCACACAGGGGGCATCGGGGGAGCTGTTTTTT. Full variable domain (rest looked up from reference TRBV18 and TRBJ2-2): NAGVMQNPRHLVRRRGQEARLRCSPMKGHSHVYWYRQLPEEGLKFMVYLQKENIIDESGMPKERFSAEFPKEGPSILRIQQVVRGDSAAYFCASSYATQGASGELFFGEGSRLTVL.

This chain uses TRBV6-1 with TRBJ1-2; D is unresolved. The V gene lost 3 bases and the J gene lost 4 bases, with 9 bases spanning the gap. The CDR3 runs 13 residues. Germline lookup yields CDR1 MNHNS and CDR2 SASEGT. For the CDR3, the DNA is TGTGCCAGCAGTGATGGGTGGTTCTATGGCTACACCTTC. It specifies CASSDGWFYGYTF.